The 19 T cell receptor beta chains given below trace back to one sample, sequenced in a study of T-cell memory formation after mild COVID-19 (dated by TCRdb to about 2021). Library preparation was by 5' RACE. Sequencer: Illumina NovaSeq 6000. The raw public data were reprocessed by TCRdb itself: fastp quality trimming at Q25, MiXCR clonotype calling, in-frame beta chains only. Each entry is one CDR3 protein sequence, shown with its most common DNA and genes. This sample has about 470,000 distinct CDR3 sequences in its table, and 20% to 25% of those were observed once. Of the sample, around 12% is held by the ten largest clones. What was sequenced was PBMCs or a T cell subset sorted from them (not recorded which). The receptors come from an adult woman who had mild COVID-19 (a few samples of this study predate the infection). The sample titles of this study are shuffled in the database, so cell type and time point are left out; the donor was told from shared clones.

This clonotype has more than one count but fewer than ten. V and J are TRBV20-1 and TRBJ1-5, with 8 nucleotides matching TRBD1. The CDR3 is 14 residues long. Germline V gene data show CDR1 as DFQATT and CDR2 as SNEGSKA (reference sequence). The V segment lost 5 bases and the J segment 5 bases; nucleotides outside the gene matches: 8. The CDR3 bases are TGCAGTGCTGGAGTCGGACAGGGTGATCAGCCCCAGCATTTT. Translation gives CSAGVGQGDQPQHF.

This chain uses TRBV12-3 or TRBV12-4 with TRBJ2-3; tentatively, D is TRBD1 (6 bases). The CDR3 extends over 18 amino acids. The V gene lost 3 bases and the J gene lost 4 bases, with 23 bases spanning the gap. DNA of the CDR3: TGTGCCAGCAGTTTTATGTGGGGGCGCGTAGGACCGTCAGATACGCAGTATTTT. It encodes CASSFMWGRVGPSDTQYF.

The chain combines TRBV20-1 with TRBJ2-1; the D gene could be TRBD1 or TRBD2 (6 bases each). Deletions cut 3 bases from V and 8 bases from J, with 20 bases between. The germline V gene encodes CDR1 DFQATT and CDR2 SNEGSKA (reference sequence). This CDR3 has 15 residues. The CDR3 spells CSASGGLPGDDEQFF. In DNA form, the CDR3 reads TGCAGTGCTAGTGGGGGGCTCCCCGGCGACGATGAGCAGTTCTTC.

The chain has TRBV20-1 and TRBJ2-5, with 8 bases aligning to TRBD1. Germline CDR1 is DFQATT and CDR2 is SNEGSKA (reference sequence). The CDR3 extends over 16 amino acids. Trimming took 1 base from V and 2 from J; bases not matched to a gene: 9. The CDR3 reads CSARAYGQGTQETQYF. CDR3 bases: TGCAGTGCTAGAGCCTATGGACAGGGCACACAAGAGACCCAGTACTTC.

J is TRBJ2-7 and V is TRBV6-5; a possible D gene is TRBD1 (6 bases). Deletions cut 1 base from V and 2 bases from J, with 12 bases between. Germline CDR1 and CDR2: MNHEY and SVGAGI. This CDR3 is 15 amino acids long. CDR3 sequence reads: CASSYLAHRAYEQYF. CDR3 nucleotides: TGTGCCAGCAGTTACTTAGCGCACAGGGCCTACGAGCAGTACTTC.

This clonotype has more than one count but fewer than ten. V usage is TRBV21-1 and J usage is TRBJ2-2; TRBD1 is the table's D call and was not checked against the DNA. TRBV21-1 is flagged as a pseudogene. The CDR3 is made up of 15 amino acids. This CDR3 reads CASSKVGDSTGELFF. CDR3 in DNA: TGTGCCAGCAGCAAAGTAGGGGACAGCACCGGGGAGCTGTTTTTT.

The chain couples TRBV7-9 to TRBJ1-1; TRBD1 matches at 7 bases. With 5 bases clipped from V and 1 base from J, the junction kept 10 bases outside the gene matches. Germline CDR1 is SEHNR and CDR2 is FQNEAQ (reference sequence). The CDR3 loop spans 16 amino acids. The DNA of the CDR3 is TGTGCCAGCAGCCCTCGGGACAGAAGATCGAACACTGAAGCTTTCTTT. This codes for CASSPRDRRSNTEAFF.

This clonotype was counted between two and nine times. CDR3 amino acids: CASSVLSSTATEAFF. CDR3 nucleotide sequence: TGTGCCAGCAGTGTTCTCAGTAGCACAGCGACTGAAGCTTTCTTT. The chain employs TRBV25-1 and TRBJ1-1; D remains unclear. Trimming shortened V by 4 bases and J by 5 bases, and 17 bases separated the two germline ends. Germline loops: CDR1 MGHDK, CDR2 SYGVNS. The CDR3 length is 15 residues.

This clonotype was seen more than once but under ten times. The J gene is TRBJ2-7, the V gene TRBV4-1, with a possible D match to TRBD2 (6 bases). Trimming took 8 bases from V and 3 from J, leaving 14 bases between them. CDR1 and CDR2 from the germline V gene are MGHRA and YSYEKL. The CDR3 is 13 amino acids. CDR3 coding DNA: TGCGCCAGCCGGGTCTCCGGGGGCTACGAGCAGTACTTC. It encodes CASRVSGGYEQYF.

The CDR3 coding sequence is TGTGCCAGCAGCTCAGACAGGGATAGAGAGACCCAGTACTTC. This codes for CASSSDRDRETQYF. The J gene is TRBJ2-5, the V gene TRBV11-2; TRBD1 matches 7 bases. With 4 bases clipped from V and 4 bases from J, the junction kept 6 bases outside the gene matches. The CDR3 runs to 14 residues. From germline, CDR1 is SGHAT and CDR2 FQNNGV.

This clonotype showed up just a few times. The J gene is TRBJ1-1, the V gene TRBV19; the match to TRBD1 covers 7 bases. The CDR3 sequence is 13 residues long. The V gene's germline CDR1 is LNHDA and CDR2 SQIVND (reference sequence). Losses at the gene ends were 7 bases for V and 3 bases for J; bases not matched to a gene: 5. The CDR3 DNA reads as TGTGCCAGTACCGGGACAGCTTACACTGAAGCTTTCTTT. It codes for CASTGTAYTEAFF.

This chain uses TRBV10-3 with TRBJ2-3, with D possibly being TRBD2 (6 bases). This CDR3 contains 12 residues. Trimming left V 6 bases short and J 5 bases short, with 9 bases between. Germline values: CDR1 ENHRY, CDR2 SYGVKD. In DNA form, the CDR3 reads TGTGCCATCAGCCGACTAGGAGATACGCAGTATTTT. It specifies CAISRLGDTQYF.

The rearrangement links TRBV6-5 to TRBJ2-2; TRBD1 matches at 9 bases. J gave up 6 bases and V 6 bases, and 5 bases lay outside the gene matches. CDR1 MNHEY and CDR2 SVGAGI come from the germline V gene. The CDR3 has 14 amino acids. CDR3 protein: CASRNRDRAGELFF. The CDR3 DNA reads as TGTGCCAGCAGGAACCGGGACAGGGCCGGGGAGCTGTTTTTT.

The gene calls are TRBV6-5 and TRBJ1-1, with D perhaps TRBD1 (5 bases). The CDR3 covers 15 residues. V lost 5 bases and J lost 1, with 14 bases in between. The V gene's germline CDR1 is MNHEY and CDR2 SVGAGI. The CDR3 region has the DNA TGTGCCAGCAGTCCTAGGCGGACACCGAACACTGAAGCTTTCTTT. This translates into CASSPRRTPNTEAFF.

About this clonotype itself: A much larger clone lies a single base off, so this may be a read error. The chain is built from TRBV7-9 and TRBJ2-1; 11 bases agree with TRBD2. This CDR3 comprises 15 residues. CDR1 and CDR2 from the germline V gene are SEHNR and FQNEAQ (reference sequence). The chain's CDR3 is CASSTSGSSYNEKFF. CDR3 DNA: TGTGCCAGCAGCACTAGCGGGAGCTCCTACAATGAGAAGTTCTTC.

The chain employs TRBV3-1 and TRBJ1-1; D unclear. The CDR3 loop spans 14 amino acids. V was cut by 8 bases and J by 0 bases, with 13 bases left in between. Germline V gene lookup returns CDR1 LGHDT and CDR2 YNNKEL (reference sequence). In DNA, the CDR3 is TGTGCCAGCCGCTACGGGATAATGAACACTGAAGCTTTCTTT. This gives the protein CASRYGIMNTEAFF.

V gene TRBV7-9 combines with J gene TRBJ2-6; D might be TRBD1 (6 bases). This CDR3 has 17 amino acids. Germline CDR1 reads SEHNR; CDR2 reads FQNEAQ (reference sequence). Trimming left V 4 bases short and J 0 bases short, with 13 bases between. CDR3 in DNA: TGTGCCAGCAGCTCGTTAACAGGGATCTCTGGGGCCAACGTCCTGACTTTC. Translated, it gives CASSSLTGISGANVLTF. The whole variable domain, remainder taken from reference TRBV7-9 and TRBJ2-6, is DTGVSQNPRHKITKRGQNVTFRCDPISEHNRLYWYRQTLGQGPEFLTYFQNEAQLEKSRLLSDRFSAERPKGSFSTLEIQRTEQGDSAMYLCASSSLTGISGANVLTFGAGSRLTVL.

This clonotype was seen ten or more times. The chain is built from TRBV5-4 and TRBJ2-3, with 10 nucleotides matching TRBD2. The CDR3 extends over 16 amino acids. Germline V gene data show CDR1 as SGHNT and CDR2 as YYREEE (reference sequence). The V segment lost 1 base and the J segment 1 base; nucleotides outside the gene matches: 3. CDR3 protein: CASSLRLAGGTDTQYF. The CDR3 nucleotides read TGTGCCAGCAGCTTGCGGCTAGCGGGGGGCACAGATACGCAGTATTTT. Complete variable domain (other parts from reference TRBV5-4 and TRBJ2-3): ETGVTQSPTHLIKTRGQQVTLRCSSQSGHNTVSWYQQALGQGPQFIFQYYREEENGRGNFPPRFSGLQFPNYSSELNVNALELDDSALYLCASSLRLAGGTDTQYFGPGTRLTVL.

The CDR3 bases are TGTGCCAGCAGCGAACAGGGGGCGGGGGAGCAGTACTTC. Its protein product is CASSEQGAGEQYF. The V and J genes are TRBV9 and TRBJ2-7; 9 bases fit TRBD1. The ends lost 3 bases at V and 7 bases at J; junction bases unmatched: 5. Germline-derived CDR1 and CDR2 are SGDLS and YYNGEE. There are 13 residues in the CDR3.